This T cell receptor beta chain originates from a study of blood T cell repertoires in COVID-19. Study-level information: The United States, Italy and Spain supplied acute and convalescent COVID-19 samples.

Method: immunoSEQ multiplex PCR; TCRdb's copy keeps in-frame clones and lacks some. The sample has a few hundred thousand clones, 82% seen once. The sample consisted of peripheral blood. The clonotype was recovered from a woman older than 75 with COVID-19, enrolled during active disease.

DNA of the CDR3: TGTGCCAGCAGCTTAGTAATTGGGAGAGGAGAGACCCAGTACTTC. The encoded protein is CASSLVIGRGETQYF. The gene calls are TRBV7-8 and TRBJ2-5; TRBD2 might be the D (5 bases). Trimming cost V 1 base and J 4 bases, with 13 bases left between them. CDR3 length: 15 amino acids. Germline V gene lookup returns CDR1 SGHVS and CDR2 FQNEAQ.